The TCR beta chain under discussion was sequenced for a study of regulatory T cells in long-lasting Graves disease. Study-wide findings and caveats: Small numbers of samples may have cut accuracy.

Time point here: newly diagnosed GD, antithyroid drugs for less than 3 months. PBMCs were the source of the RNA used for TCR sequencing. Both iRepertoire HTBI primers and Arm-PCR of CDR3 regions were used to build the TCR beta libraries. In the authors' methods: Identification of gene segments yielded 60 to 80 TRBV and over 12 TRBJ across samples. MiXCR, run by TCRdb on the multiplex PCR reads, gives a single entry per CDR3 protein. These V and J calls derive from TCRdb rather than the authors' analysis. There are 250,000 to 300,000 distinct CDR3 sequences in the sample; approximately 20% occur only once, and around 13% lies in the top ten. This clonotype was found many times. The antigen remains unidentified. The CDR3 is 14 residues long. Trimming stripped 4 bases from V and 8 bases from J, with 16 bases between. CDR1 SGDLS and CDR2 YYNGEE come from the germline V gene. The same data also went into a second study, on T cells in Graves' hyperthyroidism and ophthalmopathy. That paper adds: The definition of stable Graves' hyperthyroidism was no ophthalmopathy progression within 18 months.

The rearrangement joins TRBV9 to TRBJ2-1, with a possible D match to TRBD1 (5 bases). This TCR was sampled from a woman between 25 and 40 years old with Graves disease. Specimen: peripheral blood mononuclear cells (PBMCs), collected at new diagnosis, from a patient treated with antithyroid drugs. CDR3 coding DNA: TGTGCCAGCAGCCCCAAATGGGGCTTTGATGAGCAGTTCTTC. It is translated as CASSPKWGFDEQFF.